The following is a TCR beta chain sequence with its context. Measured with immunoSEQ multiplex PCR; TCRdb has only the in-frame clones, and not every one. The sample lists about 92,000 clones, 86% seen once, with around a sixth in the top ten. Germline CDR1 and CDR2: MDHEN and SYDVKM. The germline V and J ends were trimmed by 4 bases and 8 bases, with 27 bases remaining between them. The CDR3 contains 18 residues. These data belong to a study of glioma-infiltrating T cells after dendritic cell vaccination. This chain joins TRBV28 and TRBJ2-1, with D maybe TRBD2 (6 bases). The TCR originated in a human donor with glioblastoma. Specimen: blood, collected before dendritic cell vaccination. The CDR3 nucleotides are TGTGCCAGCAGTTCTTATGTTATTTGGGGGGTTGTTAGTTATGAGCAGTTCTTC. Protein sequence: CASSSYVIWGVVSYEQFF.